Listed below are T cell receptor beta chains from one sample, sequenced in a study of identical twins. TCRdb reprocessed the 5' RACE reads via MiXCR and lists one record per CDR3 protein. The data show a few hundred thousand distinct CDR3 sequences, around 15% seen once. In addition, the sample was reused for a study of yellow fever vaccine responses in identical twins.

Sequencing was done on a sample of CD4+ T cells sorted from blood. The receptors here all came from a woman under 30 in good health. The CDR3 runs from the conserved cysteine through the conserved F or W. A D gene is named only where the DNA matches it firmly. Some rows mark clone size as missing; the rest say once, few, many or name a class of expanded clone.

clone size	V gene	D gene	J gene	CDR3 protein	CDR3 DNA
few	TRBV29-1	TRBD2	TRBJ2-2	CSVEGLAGGPNTGELFF	TGCAGCGTTGAAGGGCTAGCGGGGGGTCCGAACACCGGGGAGCTGTTTTTT
many	TRBV12-3/TRBV12-4	TRBD1	TRBJ1-5	CASRGTVNQPQHF	TGTGCCAGCAGGGGGACAGTCAATCAGCCCCAGCATTTT
-	TRBV20-1	TRBD2	TRBJ2-5	CSASTSAKETQYF	TGCAGTGCTAGTACTAGCGCCAAAGAGACCCAGTACTTC
-	TRBV10-3	-	TRBJ2-3	CAISESSVGPRGDTQYF	TGTGCCATCAGTGAGTCCTCCGTGGGCCCTCGAGGAGATACGCAGTATTTT
-	TRBV9	-	TRBJ2-1	CASSPPPGDNEQFF	TGTGCCAGCAGCCCACCCCCGGGGGACAATGAGCAGTTCTTC
few	TRBV20-1	-	TRBJ2-1	CSASLQGREQFF	TGCAGTGCTTCCCTACAGGGCCGTGAGCAGTTCTTC
few	TRBV3-1	-	TRBJ1-1	CASSQVGEAFF	TGTGCCAGCAGCCAAGTAGGTGAAGCTTTCTTT
-	TRBV12-3/TRBV12-4	TRBD1	TRBJ2-7	CASRKAQGDTYEQYF	TGTGCCAGCAGAAAAGCGCAGGGGGATACCTACGAGCAGTACTTC
many	TRBV12-3/TRBV12-4	TRBD2	TRBJ2-3	CASSTSGGRDTQYF	TGTGCCAGCAGCACTAGCGGGGGACGAGATACGCAGTATTTT
-	TRBV7-6	TRBD2	TRBJ2-3	CASSPTGVRETTDTQYF	TGTGCCAGCAGCCCAACGGGCGTGCGGGAGACCACAGATACGCAGTATTTT
-	TRBV12-3/TRBV12-4	TRBD1	TRBJ2-1	CATTGSTGGGNEQFF	TGTGCCACCACGGGCTCGACAGGGGGAGGCAATGAGCAGTTCTTC
few	TRBV20-1	TRBD2	TRBJ2-7	CSAMTSGFSYEQYF	TGCAGTGCAATGACTAGCGGATTCTCCTACGAGCAGTACTTC
few	TRBV3-1	-	TRBJ1-6	CASSQDPDTRNSPLHF	TGTGCCAGCAGCCAAGATCCAGACACCAGAAATTCACCCCTCCACTTT
few	TRBV5-4	TRBD1	TRBJ2-7	CASSLIQGKSYEQYF	TGTGCCAGCAGCTTGATACAGGGGAAATCCTACGAGCAGTACTTC
few	TRBV5-1	TRBD2	TRBJ2-1	CASSLAGPAYNEQFF	TGCGCCAGCAGCCTAGCGGGACCAGCCTACAATGAGCAGTTCTTC
-	TRBV6-1	-	TRBJ2-1	CASRRLDTYNEQFF	TGTGCCAGCAGACGCCTGGACACTTACAATGAGCAGTTCTTC
few	TRBV29-1	-	TRBJ2-7	CSVLLPGTIYEQYF	TGCAGCGTTTTGTTACCGGGAACAATCTACGAGCAGTACTTC